A selection of T cell receptor beta chains follows, all from one sample in a study of tumor and adjacent non-tumor tissue in lung cancer. Using its own MiXCR run on the multiplex PCR reads, TCRdb lists one record per CDR3 protein. The sample lists 100,000 to 150,000 distinct CDR3 sequences; 60% to 70% were seen once. Material for sequencing was lung tumor tissue. These receptor sequences come from a man in his thirties or forties with non-small cell lung cancer. CDR3s include the opening cysteine and the closing phenylalanine or tryptophan. A D gene is named only where the DNA matches it firmly. Expanded clones get a size class; other rows say once, few or many, or leave the size out.

V	size	D	J	CDR3	DNA
TRBV4-1	.	TRBD1	TRBJ2-1	CASSQGWTGGAYNERFF	TGCGCCAGCAGCCAAGGATGGACAGGGGGGGCCTACAATGAGCGGTTCTTC
TRBV28	few	.	TRBJ2-7	CASSPDWEQYF	TGTGCCAGCAGTCCAGACTGGGAGCAGTACTTC
TRBV29-1	.	.	TRBJ1-6	CSVRQDNNIPLHF	TGCAGCGTAAGACAGGACAATAATATACCCCTCCACTTT
TRBV5-4	.	TRBD1	TRBJ1-4	CASSLGRTGPGKLFF	TGTGCCAGCAGCTTAGGTAGGACAGGACCCGGAAAACTGTTTTTT
TRBV12-3/TRBV12-4	.	.	TRBJ2-7	CASSLNHEQYF	TGTGCCAGCAGTTTAAACCACGAGCAATACTTC
TRBV20-1	.	.	TRBJ1-6	CSARERLSYDSPLHF	TGCAGTGCTAGAGAGAGGTTGTCCTATGATTCACCACTCCACTTT
TRBV12-3/TRBV12-4	once	TRBD1	TRBJ1-5	CVSSLQSGGDSNQPQHF	TGTGTCAGCAGTCTCCAATCAGGGGGGGATAGCAATCAGCCCCAGCATTTT
TRBV29-1	few	.	TRBJ2-1	CGVEVPAGPYNEQFF	TGCGGCGTTGAAGTGCCTGCGGGACCCTACAATGAGCAGTTCTTC
TRBV6-6	.	TRBD2	TRBJ2-2	CASSPGTSGVGGVTGELFF	TGTGCCAGCAGTCCCGGGACTAGCGGGGTTGGAGGTGTGACCGGGGAGCTGTTTTTT
TRBV5-5	.	TRBD2	TRBJ2-1	CASNSLTETSGFSSYNEQFF	TGTGCCAGCAACTCCTTAACCGAGACTAGCGGGTTTAGCTCCTACAATGAGCAGTTCTTC
TRBV20-1	many	TRBD2	TRBJ2-1	CSARVPAGYNEQFF	TGCAGTGCTAGAGTCCCAGCGGGATACAATGAGCAGTTCTTC
TRBV20-1	.	.	TRBJ2-3	CSARRRQTDTRYF	TGCAGTGCTAGACGACGACAGACAGATACGCGGTATTTT
TRBV11-2	many	TRBD1	TRBJ1-1	CASSAQTGGVIEAFF	TGTGCCAGCAGCGCCCAAACAGGGGGCGTTATTGAAGCTTTCTTT
TRBV12-3/TRBV12-4	many	.	TRBJ2-5	CASWGSGGGETQYF	TGTGCCAGCTGGGGGTCCGGGGGCGGGGAGACCCAGTACTTC
TRBV2	.	TRBD1	TRBJ1-5	CASTPSNPTGWRPQHF	TGTGCCAGCACCCCGTCGAATCCGACAGGGTGGCGGCCCCAGCATTTT
TRBV28	.	.	TRBJ2-3	CTSSFSVPDTDTQYF	TGTACCAGCAGTTTTAGCGTGCCCGATACAGATACGCAGTATTTT
TRBV20-1	.	.	TRBJ2-1	CCVRTVGGYNEQFF	TGCTGTGTCAGGACAGTCGGAGGGTACAATGAGCAGTTCTTC
TRBV20-1	.	TRBD2	TRBJ2-7	CNAGEGLNEQYF	TGCAATGCGGGGGAGGGCCTTAATGAGCAGTACTTC